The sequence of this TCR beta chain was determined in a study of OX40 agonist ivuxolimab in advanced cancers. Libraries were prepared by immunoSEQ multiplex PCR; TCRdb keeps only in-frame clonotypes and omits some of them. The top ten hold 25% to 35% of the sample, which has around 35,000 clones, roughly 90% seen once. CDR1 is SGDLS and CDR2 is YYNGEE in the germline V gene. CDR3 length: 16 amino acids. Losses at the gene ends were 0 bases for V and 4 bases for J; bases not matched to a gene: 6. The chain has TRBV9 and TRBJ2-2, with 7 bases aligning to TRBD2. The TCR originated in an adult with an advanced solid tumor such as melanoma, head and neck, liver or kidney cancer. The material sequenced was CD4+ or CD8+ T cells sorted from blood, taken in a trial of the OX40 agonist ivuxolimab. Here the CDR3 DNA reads TGTGCCAGCAGCGTAGTTGGCGGGAGAGGCACCGGGGAGCTGTTTTTT. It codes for CASSVVGGRGTGELFF.